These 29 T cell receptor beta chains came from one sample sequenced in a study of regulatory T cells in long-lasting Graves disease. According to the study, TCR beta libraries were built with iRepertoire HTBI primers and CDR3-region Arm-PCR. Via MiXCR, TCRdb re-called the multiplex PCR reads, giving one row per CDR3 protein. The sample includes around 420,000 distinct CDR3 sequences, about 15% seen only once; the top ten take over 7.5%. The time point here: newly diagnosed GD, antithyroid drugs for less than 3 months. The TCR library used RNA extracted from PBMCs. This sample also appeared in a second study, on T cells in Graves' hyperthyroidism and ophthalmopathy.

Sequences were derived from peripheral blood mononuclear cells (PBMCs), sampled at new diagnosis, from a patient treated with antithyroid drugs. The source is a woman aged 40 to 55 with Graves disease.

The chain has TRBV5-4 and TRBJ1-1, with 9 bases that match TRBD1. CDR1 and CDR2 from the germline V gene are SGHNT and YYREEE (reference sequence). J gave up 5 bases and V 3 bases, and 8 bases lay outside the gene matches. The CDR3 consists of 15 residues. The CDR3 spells CASSSPGQGHTEAFF. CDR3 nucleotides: TGTGCCAGCAGCTCACCGGGACAGGGTCATACTGAAGCTTTCTTT.

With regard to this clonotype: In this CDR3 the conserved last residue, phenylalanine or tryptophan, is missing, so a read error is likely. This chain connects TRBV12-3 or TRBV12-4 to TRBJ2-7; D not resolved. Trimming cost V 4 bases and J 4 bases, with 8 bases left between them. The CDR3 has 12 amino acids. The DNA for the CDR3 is TGTGCCAGCAGTTCGAAGGGATACGAGCAGTACTCC. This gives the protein CASSSKGYEQYS.

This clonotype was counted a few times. The CDR3 sequence: CASSQVGQGAVEQYF. The CDR3 DNA is TGTGCCAGCAGCCAAGTGGGACAGGGGGCGGTCGAGCAGTACTTC. The chain employs TRBV28 and TRBJ2-7; 12 bases fit TRBD1. The ends lost 6 bases at V and 6 bases at J; junction bases unmatched: 9. The germline V gene has CDR1 MDHEN and CDR2 SYDVKM. The CDR3 extends over 15 amino acids.

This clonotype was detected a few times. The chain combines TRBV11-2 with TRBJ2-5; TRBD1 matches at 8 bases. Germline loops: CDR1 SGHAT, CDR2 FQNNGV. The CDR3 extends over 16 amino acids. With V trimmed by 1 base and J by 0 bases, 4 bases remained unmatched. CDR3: CASSLGQGPNQETQYF. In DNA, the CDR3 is TGTGCCAGCAGCTTAGGACAGGGGCCCAACCAAGAGACCCAGTACTTC.

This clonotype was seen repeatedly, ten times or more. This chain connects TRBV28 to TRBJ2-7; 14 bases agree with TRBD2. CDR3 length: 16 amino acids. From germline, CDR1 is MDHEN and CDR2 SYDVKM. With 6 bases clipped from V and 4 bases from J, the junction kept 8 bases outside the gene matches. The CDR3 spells CASSPRTSGRMYEQYF. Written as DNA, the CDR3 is TGTGCCAGCAGCCCCCGGACTAGCGGGAGGATGTACGAGCAGTACTTC.

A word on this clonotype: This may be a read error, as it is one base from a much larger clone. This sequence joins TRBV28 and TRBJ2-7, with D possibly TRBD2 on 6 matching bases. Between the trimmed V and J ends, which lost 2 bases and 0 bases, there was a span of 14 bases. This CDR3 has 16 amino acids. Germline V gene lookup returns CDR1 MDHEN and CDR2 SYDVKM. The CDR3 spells CASSLAGGGDSYEQYF. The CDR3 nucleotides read TGTGCCAGCAGTTTAGCCGGCGGAGGGGACTCCTACGAGCAGTACTTC.

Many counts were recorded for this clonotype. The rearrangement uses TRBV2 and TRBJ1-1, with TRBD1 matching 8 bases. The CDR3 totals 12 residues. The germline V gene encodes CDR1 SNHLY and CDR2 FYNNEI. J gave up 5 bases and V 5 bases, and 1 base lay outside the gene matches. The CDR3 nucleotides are TGTGCCAGCAGTCGGGACAGGACTGAAGCTTTCTTT. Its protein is CASSRDRTEAFF.

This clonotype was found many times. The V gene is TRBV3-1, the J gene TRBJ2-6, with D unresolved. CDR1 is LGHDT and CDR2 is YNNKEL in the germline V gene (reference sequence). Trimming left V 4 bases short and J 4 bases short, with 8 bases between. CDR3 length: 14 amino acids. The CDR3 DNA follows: TGTGCCAGCAGCCCTTCGACCGGGGCCAACGTCCTGACTTTC. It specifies CASSPSTGANVLTF.

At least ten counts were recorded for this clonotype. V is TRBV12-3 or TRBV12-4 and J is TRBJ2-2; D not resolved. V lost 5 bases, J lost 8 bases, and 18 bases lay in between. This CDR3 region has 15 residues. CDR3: CASSRVRSRTGELFF. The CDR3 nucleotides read TGTGCCAGCAGTCGAGTGAGGTCACGAACTGGGGAGCTGTTTTTT.

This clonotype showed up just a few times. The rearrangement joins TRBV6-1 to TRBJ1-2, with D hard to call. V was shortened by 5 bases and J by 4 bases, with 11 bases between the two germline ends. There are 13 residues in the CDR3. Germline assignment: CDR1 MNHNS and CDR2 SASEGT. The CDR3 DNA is TGTGCCAGCAGTCCCAGTGGGAGCTATGGCTACACCTTC. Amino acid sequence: CASSPSGSYGYTF.

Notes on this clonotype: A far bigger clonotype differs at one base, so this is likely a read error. CDR3 protein: CASSDRQREQFF. The CDR3 DNA reads as TGTGCCAGCAGTGACCGACAGCGGGAGCAGTTCTTC. The V and J genes are TRBV12-3 or TRBV12-4 and TRBJ2-1; D possibly matches TRBD1 or TRBD2 (5 bases each). The CDR3 sequence is 12 residues long. V lost 5 bases, J lost 10 bases, and 12 bases lay in between.

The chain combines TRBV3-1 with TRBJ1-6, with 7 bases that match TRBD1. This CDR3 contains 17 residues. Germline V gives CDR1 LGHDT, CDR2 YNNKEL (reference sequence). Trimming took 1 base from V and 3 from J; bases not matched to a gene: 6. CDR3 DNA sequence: TGTGCCAGCAGCCAAGTACAGGGGACTTTCTATAATTCACCCCTCCACTTT. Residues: CASSQVQGTFYNSPLHF.

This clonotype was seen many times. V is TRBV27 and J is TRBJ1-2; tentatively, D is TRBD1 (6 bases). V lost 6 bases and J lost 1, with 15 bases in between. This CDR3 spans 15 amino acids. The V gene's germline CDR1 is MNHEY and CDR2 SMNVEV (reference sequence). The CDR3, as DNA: TGTGCCAGCAGCCCGGACAGAAACCTTAACTATGGCTACACCTTC. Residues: CASSPDRNLNYGYTF.

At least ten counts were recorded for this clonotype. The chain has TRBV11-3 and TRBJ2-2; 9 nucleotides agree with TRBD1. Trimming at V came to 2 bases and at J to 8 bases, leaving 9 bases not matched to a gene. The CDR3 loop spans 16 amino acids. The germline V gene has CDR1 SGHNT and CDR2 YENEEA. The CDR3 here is CASSLKGTGIRGELFF. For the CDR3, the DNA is TGTGCCAGCAGCTTAAAGGGGACAGGGATCAGAGGGGAGCTGTTTTTT.

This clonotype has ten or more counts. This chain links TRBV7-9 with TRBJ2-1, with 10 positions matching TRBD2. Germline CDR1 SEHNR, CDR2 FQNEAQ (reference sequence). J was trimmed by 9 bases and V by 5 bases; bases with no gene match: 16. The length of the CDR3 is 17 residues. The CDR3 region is CASSPYLTSGIKGEQFF. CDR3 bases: TGTGCCAGCAGCCCTTATCTTACTAGCGGGATAAAGGGTGAGCAGTTCTTC.

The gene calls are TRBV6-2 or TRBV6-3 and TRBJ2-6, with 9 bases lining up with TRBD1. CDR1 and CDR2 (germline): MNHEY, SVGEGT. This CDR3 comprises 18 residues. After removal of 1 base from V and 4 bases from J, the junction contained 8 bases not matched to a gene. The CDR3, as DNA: TGTGCCAGCAGTTACTTGGGGACAGGGAGTACAGGGGCCAACGTCCTGACTTTC. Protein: CASSYLGTGSTGANVLTF.

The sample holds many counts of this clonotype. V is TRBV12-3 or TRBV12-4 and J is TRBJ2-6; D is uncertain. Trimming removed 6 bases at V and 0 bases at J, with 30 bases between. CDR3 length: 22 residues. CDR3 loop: CASSQPRAEATQAISGANVLTF. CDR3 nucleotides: TGTGCCAGCAGCCAACCCCGGGCAGAGGCAACTCAGGCAATCTCTGGGGCCAACGTCCTGACTTTC.

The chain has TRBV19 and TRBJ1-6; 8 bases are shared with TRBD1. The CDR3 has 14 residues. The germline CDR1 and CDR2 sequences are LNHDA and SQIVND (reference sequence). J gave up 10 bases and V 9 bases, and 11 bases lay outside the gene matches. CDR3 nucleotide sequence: TGTGCCAGCCAGGACCAGGGGGCACGATCACCCCTCCACTTT. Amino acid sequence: CASQDQGARSPLHF.

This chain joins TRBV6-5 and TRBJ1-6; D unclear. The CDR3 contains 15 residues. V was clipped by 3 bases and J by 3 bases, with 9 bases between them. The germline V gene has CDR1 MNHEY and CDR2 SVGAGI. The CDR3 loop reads CASSYLAGYNSPLHF. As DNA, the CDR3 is TGTGCCAGCAGTTATCTGGCAGGCTATAATTCACCCCTCCACTTT.

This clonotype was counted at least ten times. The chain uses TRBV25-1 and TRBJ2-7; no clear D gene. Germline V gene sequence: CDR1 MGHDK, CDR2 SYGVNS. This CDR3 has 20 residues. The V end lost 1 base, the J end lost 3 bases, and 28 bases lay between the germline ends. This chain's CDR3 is CASSEFGSFGPLLADYEQYF. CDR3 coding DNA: TGTGCCAGCAGTGAATTTGGGTCCTTTGGGCCCTTACTCGCCGACTACGAGCAGTACTTC.

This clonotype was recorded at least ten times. The DNA of the CDR3 is TGCGCCAGCAGCGCAGGACAGGGTAGCACTGAAGCTTTCTTT. This codes for CASSAGQGSTEAFF. This rearrangement joins TRBV5-1 to TRBJ1-1; 8 nucleotides match TRBD1. CDR3 length equals 14 residues. The germline CDR1 and CDR2 sequences are SGHRS and YFSETQ. V trimming: 4 bases; J trimming: 4 bases; junction bases outside the gene matches: 6.

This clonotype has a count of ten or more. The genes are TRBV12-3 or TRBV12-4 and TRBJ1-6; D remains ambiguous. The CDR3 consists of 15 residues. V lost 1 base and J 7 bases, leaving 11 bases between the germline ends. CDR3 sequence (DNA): TGTGCCAGCAGTTTAGGTCCGGGGTTCAATTCACCCCTCCACTTT. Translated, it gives CASSLGPGFNSPLHF.

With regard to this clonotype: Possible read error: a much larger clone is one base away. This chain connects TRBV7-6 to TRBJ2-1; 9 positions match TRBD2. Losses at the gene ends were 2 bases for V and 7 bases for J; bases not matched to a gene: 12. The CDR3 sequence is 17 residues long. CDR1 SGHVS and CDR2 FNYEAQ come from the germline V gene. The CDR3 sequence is CASSLSLAGRSRNEQFF. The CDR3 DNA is TGTGCCAGCAGCTTAAGCCTAGCGGGACGCAGTAGGAATGAGCAGTTCTTC. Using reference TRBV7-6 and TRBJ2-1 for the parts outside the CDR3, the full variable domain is GAGVSQSPRYKVTKRGQDVALRCDPISGHVSLYWYRQALGQGPEFLTYFNYEAQQDKSGLPNDRFSAERPEGSISTLTIQRTEQRDSAMYRCASSLSLAGRSRNEQFFGPGTRLTVL.

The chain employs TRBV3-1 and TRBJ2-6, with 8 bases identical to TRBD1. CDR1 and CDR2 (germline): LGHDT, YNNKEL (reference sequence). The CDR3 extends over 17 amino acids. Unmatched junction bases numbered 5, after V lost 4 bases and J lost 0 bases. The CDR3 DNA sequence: TGTGCCAGCAGCCTTGGACAGGGCCTCTCTGGGGCCAACGTCCTGACTTTC. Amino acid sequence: CASSLGQGLSGANVLTF.

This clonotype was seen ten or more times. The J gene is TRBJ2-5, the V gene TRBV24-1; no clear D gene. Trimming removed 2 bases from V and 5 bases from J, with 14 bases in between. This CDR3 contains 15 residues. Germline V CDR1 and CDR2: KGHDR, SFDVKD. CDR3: CATSDYGRMGETQYF. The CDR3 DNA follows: TGTGCCACCAGTGATTACGGCCGGATGGGGGAGACCCAGTACTTC.

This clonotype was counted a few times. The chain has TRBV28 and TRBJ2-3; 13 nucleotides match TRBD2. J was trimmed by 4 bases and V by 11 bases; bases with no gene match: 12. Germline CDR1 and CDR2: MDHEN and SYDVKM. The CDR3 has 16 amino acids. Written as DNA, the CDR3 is TGTGCCGGAACTAGCGGGAGGGCCGGCAGACCAGATACGCAGTATTTT. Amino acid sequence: CAGTSGRAGRPDTQYF.

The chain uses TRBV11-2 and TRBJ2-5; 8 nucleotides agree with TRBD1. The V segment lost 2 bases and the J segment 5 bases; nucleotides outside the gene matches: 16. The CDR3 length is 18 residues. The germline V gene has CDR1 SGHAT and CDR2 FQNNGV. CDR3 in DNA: TGTGCCAGCAGCTTACCAACAGGGGGGCAGGTCCGGGGTGAGACCCAGTACTTC. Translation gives CASSLPTGGQVRGETQYF.

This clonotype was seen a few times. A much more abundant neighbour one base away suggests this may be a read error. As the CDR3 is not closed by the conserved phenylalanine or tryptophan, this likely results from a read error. The CDR3 protein is CASSFSGLVLYNEQFS. CDR3 nucleotides: TGTGCCAGCAGTTTTTCTGGACTAGTTCTCTACAATGAGCAGTTCTCC. This chain connects TRBV27 to TRBJ2-1; 7 nucleotides agree with TRBD2. The V gene's germline CDR1 is MNHEY and CDR2 SMNVEV (reference sequence). J gave up 3 bases and V 3 bases, and 8 bases lay outside the gene matches. This CDR3 contains 16 residues.

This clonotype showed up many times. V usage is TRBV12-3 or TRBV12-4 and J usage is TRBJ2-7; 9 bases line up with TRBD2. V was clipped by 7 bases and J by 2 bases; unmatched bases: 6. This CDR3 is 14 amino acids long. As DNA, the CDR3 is TGTGCCAGCAAATTAGGACTAGCGCCCTACGAGCAGTACTTC. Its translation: CASKLGLAPYEQYF.